This T cell receptor beta chain was found in a study of shared clonotypes between healthy human individuals. TCRdb's table, derived via immunoSEQ multiplex PCR, lists solely in-frame clones and lacks some. The table has 2.3 million or so clones, about 92% seen once. About this clone: The antigen remains undetermined. Additional DNA sequences in this sample encode the identical CDR3.

Study outcomes and limitations: The donor pool, a small one, limited the genetic and exposure-history diversity represented.

The specimen was naive CD4+ T cells from PBMCs. Stated subset: CD45RA+ positively selected. The source is a man younger than 30 in good health. Some clones in this sample may be carry-over from other donors' samples.

The CDR3 sequence: CASSLGAGSNEQFF. CDR3 in DNA: TGCGCCAGCAGCTTGGGGGCAGGGTCCAATGAGCAGTTCTTC. The chain has TRBV5-1 and TRBJ2-1, with D possibly matching TRBD1 (5 bases). The germline gives CDR1 SGHRS, CDR2 YFSETQ. The CDR3 runs 14 residues. V dropped 0 bases and J dropped 6 bases, with 10 bases sitting between them.